This T cell receptor beta chain was profiled in a study of metastatic and nonmetastatic thyroid tumors. Study-level information: Both malignant and benign thyroid patients supplied peripheral blood and tumor or nodule tissue samples, across which the repertoires of these patients were then compared.

Treatment of any kind had been given to no patient before thyroid surgery. CDR3 length equals 13 residues. Germline loops: CDR1 GTSNPN, CDR2 SVGIG (reference sequence). Trimming took 0 bases from V and 5 from J, leaving 10 bases between them. Through MiXCR, TCRdb re-clonotyped the PCR reads. The repertoire has over 20,000 clones, about a sixth of them found once; the top ten carry more than 9%. In this sample, this clone is medium-sized (0.01 to 0.1%). The material sequenced was tumor tissue. The TCR originated in a female donor with papillary thyroid cancer or a benign thyroid nodule (not recorded which). Some clones in this sample may be carry-over from other donors' samples. The V call is TRBV30, the J call TRBJ1-1; a weak D match, TRBD1 (6 bases). CDR3 sequence reads: CAWSVGAWTEAFF. The CDR3, as DNA: TGTGCCTGGAGTGTGGGGGCCTGGACTGAAGCTTTCTTT.